The entry below describes one TCR beta chain. The data derive from a study of blood T cells in healthy people across ages. The use of a sample-barcoded 5' primer and a J-beta primer mix characterized a second PCR of about 6 to 12 cycles. One entry per CDR3 protein, called by TCRdb with MiXCR from the 5' RACE reads. The table has roughly 800,000 distinct CDR3 sequences, 58% seen once; the top ten hold roughly 22%. This CDR3 spans 16 amino acids. From germline, CDR1 is MNHEY and CDR2 SVGEGT. V dropped 2 bases and J dropped 4; count of bases not matched to a gene: 6. This clonotype originated in a man aged 30-40 years in good health. The chain combines TRBV6-2 or TRBV6-3 with TRBJ2-1; 9 bases map to TRBD1. The sequenced material came from blood. The CDR3 DNA reads as TGTGCCAGCAGTTACGTTGGGACAGGGCGATACAATGAGCAGTTCTTC. Translating gives CASSYVGTGRYNEQFF.